Shown below are 17 T cell receptor beta chains from a single sample sequenced in a study of blood T cell repertoires in COVID-19. Generated by immunoSEQ multiplex PCR, the TCRdb table keeps only in-frame clones and is missing some. The repertoire has under 200,000 clones, 83% of them found once; the top ten carry about 6%. The sequencing sample was made of peripheral blood. These receptors came from a woman aged 40 to 49 with acute or convalescent COVID-19.

V usage is TRBV9 and J usage is TRBJ2-5; no clear D. Germline V gene data show CDR1 as SGDLS and CDR2 as YYNGEE. Trimming pared 3 bases from V and 2 bases from J, leaving 8 bases between. CDR3 length: 13 residues. CDR3 in amino acids: CASSEIQQETQYF. For the CDR3, the DNA is TGTGCCAGCAGCGAAATACAGCAAGAGACCCAGTACTTC.

The chain links TRBV18 to TRBJ1-1, with D possibly TRBD1 on 6 matching bases. This CDR3 has 15 amino acids. V lost 3 bases and J lost 1, with 12 bases in between. In germline, CDR1 is KGHSH, CDR2 LQKENI. The chain's CDR3 is CASSPLGHPNTEAFF. Written as DNA, the CDR3 is TGTGCCAGCTCACCGCTGGGACACCCGAACACTGAAGCTTTCTTT. The whole variable domain, filled in from reference TRBV18 and TRBJ1-1, reads NAGVMQNPRHLVRRRGQEARLRCSPMKGHSHVYWYRQLPEEGLKFMVYLQKENIIDESGMPKERFSAEFPKEGPSILRIQQVVRGDSAAYFCASSPLGHPNTEAFFGQGTRLTVV.

The rearrangement joins TRBV5-5 to TRBJ2-5; maybe TRBD1 (5 bases). Germline-derived CDR1 and CDR2 are SGHKS and YYEKEE (reference sequence). Deletions cut 0 bases from V and 2 bases from J, with 8 bases between. The CDR3 loop spans 14 amino acids. CDR3 in DNA: TGTGCCAGCAGCTTGGACAGGCCACAAGAGACCCAGTACTTC. As protein: CASSLDRPQETQYF. Full variable domain (remainder filled in from reference TRBV5-5 and TRBJ2-5): DAGVTQSPTHLIKTRGQQVTLRCSPISGHKSVSWYQQVLGQGPQFIFQYYEKEERGRGNFPDRFSARQFPNYSSELNVNALLLGDSALYLCASSLDRPQETQYFGPGTRLLVL.

J is TRBJ2-7 and V is TRBV9; TRBD2 matches at 7 bases. V shed 0 bases, J shed 0 bases, and the junction held 0 bases outside the gene matches. Germline V gene lookup returns CDR1 SGDLS and CDR2 YYNGEE. The CDR3 has 14 residues. CDR3 loop: CASSVGGSSYEQYF. In DNA form, the CDR3 reads TGTGCCAGCAGCGTAGGCGGGAGCTCCTACGAGCAGTACTTC.

This clone was observed once. J is TRBJ2-3 and V is TRBV10-3; D possibly corresponds to TRBD2 (5 bases). The CDR3 length is 14 residues. Trimming took off 7 bases at V and 2 bases at J, with 13 bases between the two ends. Germline loops: CDR1 ENHRY, CDR2 SYGVKD. The CDR3: CAIKDSDSTDTQYF. The CDR3 DNA follows: TGTGCCATCAAGGACTCCGATTCCACAGATACGCAGTATTTT.

This chain uses TRBV12-3 or TRBV12-4 with TRBJ1-1; a weak D match, TRBD1 (5 bases). V shed 3 bases and J shed 5 bases, with 10 bases lying between them. This CDR3 spans 13 amino acids. The CDR3 nucleotides read TGTGCCAGCAGTTTTGGAGGGGAAACTGAAGCTTTCTTT. This gives the protein CASSFGGETEAFF.

This clone was observed a few times. The chain has TRBV18 and TRBJ1-5, with D unclear. The germline V gene encodes CDR1 KGHSH and CDR2 LQKENI. Trimming took 3 bases from V and 4 from J, leaving 7 bases between them. The CDR3 loop spans 13 amino acids. CDR3 sequence reads: CASSPAGNQPQHF. CDR3 nucleotides: TGTGCCAGCTCACCCGCGGGAAATCAGCCCCAGCATTTT.

V gene TRBV5-3 combines with J gene TRBJ2-1; D is perhaps TRBD1 (6 bases). TRBV5-3 is treated as an ORF (open reading frame) with a function not yet certain. V shed 4 bases and J shed 5 bases, with 19 bases lying between them. The length of the CDR3 is 16 residues. CDR3 residues: CARSLGQQGENNEQFF. CDR3 DNA sequence: TGTGCCAGAAGCCTCGGGCAACAGGGCGAGAACAATGAGCAGTTCTTC.

The rearrangement joins TRBV27 to TRBJ2-7, with D perhaps TRBD2 (6 bases). The CDR3 is 14 residues long. Germline V CDR1 and CDR2: MNHEY, SMNVEV (reference sequence). Trimming took off 10 bases at V and 5 bases at J, with 21 bases between the two ends. The CDR3, as DNA: TGTGCCACCCGCCGCCGGGAGTTTGGCGACGAGCAGTACTTC. Translated: CATRRREFGDEQYF.

This sequence joins TRBV27 and TRBJ2-3; 8 bases agree with TRBD1. V trimming: 5 bases; J trimming: 4 bases; junction bases outside the gene matches: 2. Germline loops: CDR1 MNHEY, CDR2 SMNVEV (reference sequence). The CDR3 totals 13 residues. CDR3 coding DNA: TGTGCCAGCAGTGTACAGGGGGCAGATACGCAGTATTTT. Protein: CASSVQGADTQYF.

J is TRBJ2-3 and V is TRBV6-6; 12 bases match TRBD2. Germline CDR1 and CDR2: MNHNY and SVGAGI (reference sequence). The CDR3 length is 16 residues. The ends lost 7 bases at V and 0 bases at J; junction bases unmatched: 5. CDR3 loop: CASTYLAGGSTDTQYF. CDR3 DNA sequence: TGTGCCAGCACCTACCTAGCGGGGGGGAGCACAGATACGCAGTATTTT.

This clone was seen once. V and J are TRBV2 and TRBJ2-2; the match to TRBD1 covers 9 bases. The CDR3 runs to 14 residues. After removal of 11 bases from V and 5 bases from J, the junction contained 9 bases not matched to a gene. Germline values: CDR1 SNHLY, CDR2 FYNNEI. In DNA, the CDR3 is TGTGCCGGGGTGGGACAGGGTCAAACCGGGGAGCTGTTTTTT. Translation: CAGVGQGQTGELFF.

The chain joins TRBV5-4 to TRBJ2-3, with TRBD2 matching over 12 bases. CDR3 size: 17 residues. V was clipped by 2 bases and J by 3 bases; unmatched bases: 7. From germline, CDR1 is SGHNT and CDR2 YYREEE (reference sequence). The CDR3 nucleotides read TGTGCCAGCAGCTTAATAGGACTAGCGGGACTTACAGATACGCAGTATTTT. Protein sequence: CASSLIGLAGLTDTQYF.

The V and J genes are TRBV2 and TRBJ1-1; 9 bases match TRBD1. Germline CDR1 SNHLY, CDR2 FYNNEI. The length of the CDR3 is 16 residues. V lost 6 bases, J lost 6 bases, and 14 bases stayed unmatched. The CDR3, as DNA: TGTGCCAGCAGCACCGGGACAGGGTCCCGGGGCGCTGAAGCTTTCTTT. It translates to CASSTGTGSRGAEAFF.

This clone was observed once. The chain uses TRBV28 and TRBJ1-4, with D maybe TRBD1 (6 bases). Trimming stripped 7 bases from V and 4 bases from J, with 19 bases between. The CDR3 consists of 16 residues. The V gene's germline CDR1 is MDHEN and CDR2 SYDVKM. CDR3: CASNGGGLDYNEKLFF. In DNA, the CDR3 is TGTGCCAGCAACGGGGGGGGGCTAGACTATAATGAAAAACTGTTTTTT.

The rearrangement uses TRBV28 and TRBJ1-6; TRBD1 might be the D (5 bases). Germline-derived CDR1 and CDR2 are MDHEN and SYDVKM. V lost 4 bases, J lost 7 bases, and 8 bases lay in between. The CDR3 sequence is 13 residues long. For the CDR3, the DNA is TGTGCCAGCAGTTATAGGGGAAATTCACCCCTCCACTTT. It codes for CASSYRGNSPLHF.

This clone was recorded only once. The gene calls are TRBV3-1 (or the pseudogene TRBV3-2) and TRBJ2-1; 13 bases map to TRBD2. From germline, CDR1 is LGHDT and CDR2 YNNKEL (reference sequence). With V trimmed by 3 bases and J by 4 bases, 15 bases remained unmatched. The CDR3 loop spans 20 amino acids. The DNA for the CDR3 is TGTGCCAGCAGCCAGGACCATACTAGCGGGGGGGCTCTTAGATACAATGAGCAGTTCTTC. Translating it yields CASSQDHTSGGALRYNEQFF.